The 28 T cell receptor beta chains in this list originate from one sample, sequenced in a study of beta chain features in type 1 diabetes. The sequenced template was cDNA made from the entire isolated RNA. Clones were read by immunoSEQ multiplex PCR, and TCRdb kept only the in-frame ones, dropping some. Counted here are hundreds of thousands of clones, roughly 12% occurring once; the ten biggest clones make up 0.017%. The sample was naive CD4+ T cells from blood. The receptors were gathered from a man younger than 30 in good health.

This clone has more than one count but fewer than ten. This chain joins TRBV15 and TRBJ1-1; D is possibly TRBD1 (6 bases). Germline CDR1 reads LNHNV; CDR2 reads YYDKDF (reference sequence). The CDR3 extends over 12 amino acids. Trimming pared 8 bases from V and 0 bases from J, leaving 7 bases between. In DNA, the CDR3 is TGTGCCACCGGACAGATGAACACTGAAGCTTTCTTT. As protein: CATGQMNTEAFF.

J is TRBJ1-5 and V is TRBV19; TRBD1 matches at 8 bases. The CDR3 has 16 residues. The J segment lost 1 base and the V segment lost 5 bases, leaving 7 bases of the junction unmatched. Germline CDR1 and CDR2: LNHDA and SQIVND (reference sequence). For the CDR3, the DNA is TGTGCCAGTAGTCCCGGACAGGGAAGAAGCAATCAGCCCCAGCATTTT. This gives the protein CASSPGQGRSNQPQHF. The full variable domain, its missing parts supplied by reference TRBV19 and TRBJ1-5, is DGGITQSPKYLFRKEGQNVTLSCEQNLNHDAMYWYRQDPGQGLRLIYYSQIVNDFQKGDIAEGYSVSREKKESFPLTVTSAQKNPTAFYLCASSPGQGRSNQPQHFGDGTRLSIL.

This clone turned up a few times. The chain joins TRBV6-5 to TRBJ2-1; D is perhaps TRBD2 (6 bases). The V gene's germline CDR1 is MNHEY and CDR2 SVGAGI. The CDR3 spans 16 residues. The V and J ends lost 4 bases and 0 bases respectively, with 13 bases between them. The CDR3 DNA sequence: TGTGCCAGCAGTTCCCCCCTGGGGGGCTCCTACAATGAGCAGTTCTTC. Translation: CASSSPLGGSYNEQFF.

This clone was found a few times. The chain employs TRBV5-1 and TRBJ2-7, with D possibly TRBD1 on 6 matching bases. V lost 1 base to trimming and J lost 2 bases, with 10 bases between them. The germline V gene encodes CDR1 SGHRS and CDR2 YFSETQ. CDR3 length: 14 amino acids. CDR3 region: CASSLLQGTYEQYF. The CDR3 nucleotides are TGCGCCAGCAGCTTGTTACAGGGAACCTACGAGCAGTACTTC. The variable domain in full, with the rest retrieved from reference TRBV5-1 and TRBJ2-7, is KAGVTQTPRYLIKTRGQQVTLSCSPISGHRSVSWYQQTPGQGLQFLFEYFSETQRNKGNFPGRFSGRQFSNSRSEMNVSTLELGDSALYLCASSLLQGTYEQYFGPGTRLTVT.

The chain couples TRBV11-3 to TRBJ2-3; the match to TRBD2 covers 7 bases. CDR3 length: 14 residues. The ends lost 3 bases at V and 2 bases at J; junction bases unmatched: 2. Germline V gene data show CDR1 as SGHNT and CDR2 as YENEEA. CDR3 in amino acids: CASSFERDTDTQYF. In DNA, the CDR3 is TGTGCCAGCAGCTTTGAGCGGGACACAGATACGCAGTATTTT.

This clone has just a few counts. The gene calls are TRBV28 and TRBJ1-2, with 7 bases fitting TRBD1. From germline, CDR1 is MDHEN and CDR2 SYDVKM. J gave up 8 bases and V 6 bases, and 6 bases lay outside the gene matches. The CDR3 covers 12 residues. CDR3 sequence reads: CASRLNRGGYTF. In nucleotides, the CDR3 is TGTGCCAGCAGGCTAAACAGGGGCGGCTACACCTTC.

This clone showed up just a few times. The chain couples TRBV28 to TRBJ2-1; maybe TRBD2 (5 bases). The CDR3 covers 13 residues. In germline, CDR1 is MDHEN, CDR2 SYDVKM. Trimming cost V 7 bases and J 8 bases, with 15 bases left between them. The CDR3 DNA reads as TGTGCCAGCATTGAACCCGAGGGCGATGAGCAGTTCTTC. Amino acid sequence: CASIEPEGDEQFF.

The chain is built from TRBV15 and TRBJ2-7, with no clear D. The V gene's germline CDR1 is LNHNV and CDR2 YYDKDF (reference sequence). The V gene lost 0 bases and the J gene lost 3 bases, with 9 bases spanning the gap. The CDR3 sequence is 14 residues long. This CDR3 is CATSRDNNLYEQYF. CDR3 coding DNA: TGTGCCACCAGCAGAGATAACAACCTCTACGAGCAGTACTTC. The full variable domain, with the rest looked up from reference TRBV15 and TRBJ2-7, is DAMVIQNPRYQVTQFGKPVTLSCSQTLNHNVMYWYQQKSSQAPKLLFHYYDKDFNNEADTPDNFQSRRPNTSFCFLDIRSPGLGDTAMYLCATSRDNNLYEQYFGPGTRLTVT.

There are a few counts of this clone. The rearrangement uses TRBV5-6 and TRBJ1-5; 8 nucleotides match TRBD1. Trimming cost V 4 bases and J 7 bases; bases outside gene matches: 10. Germline CDR1 SGHDT, CDR2 YYEEEE. This CDR3 is built from 15 residues. CDR3 DNA sequence: TGTGCCAGCAGCCCCACTGGACAGGGAGGGCAGCCCCAGCATTTT. Its translation is CASSPTGQGGQPQHF.

The CDR3 DNA follows: TGTGCCAGCAGCTTAGCGGCCAACACTGAAGCTTTCTTT. Its translation is CASSLAANTEAFF. The chain combines TRBV7-9 with TRBJ1-1; no firm D call. The V gene lost 0 bases and the J gene lost 2 bases, with 4 bases spanning the gap. The CDR3 is 13 amino acids. CDR1 is SEHNR, CDR2 FQNEAQ, per germline (reference sequence).

A few counts support this clone. The rearrangement joins TRBV18 to TRBJ2-7; D is perhaps TRBD2 (5 bases). Germline V lookup: CDR1 KGHSH, CDR2 LQKENI. V lost 3 bases to trimming and J lost 5 bases, with 11 bases between them. The CDR3 extends over 13 amino acids. DNA of the CDR3: TGTGCCAGCTCACCTGGGGAGCTAAACGAGCAGTACTTC. Its protein product is CASSPGELNEQYF.

This chain joins TRBV29-1 and TRBJ1-5; 9 bases fit TRBD1. The V and J ends lost 4 bases and 5 bases, in that order; junction bases with no gene match: 9. Germline V gene sequence: CDR1 SQVTM, CDR2 ANQGSEA. The CDR3 spans 15 residues. CDR3 in DNA: TGCAGCGTTGGGAAGGACAGGGGCTATGATCAGCCCCAGCATTTT. Translating gives CSVGKDRGYDQPQHF.

This chain joins TRBV5-6 and TRBJ1-1; a weak D match, TRBD1 (6 bases). Trimming removed 4 bases at V and 8 bases at J, with 12 bases between. CDR1 and CDR2 (germline): SGHDT, YYEEEE. The CDR3 loop spans 12 amino acids. In DNA form, the CDR3 reads TGTGCCAGCAGCCATTATACAGGGGAAGCTTTCTTT. Translating gives CASSHYTGEAFF.

This clone was found a few times. CDR3 loop: CASSLQGDTEAFF. The CDR3 DNA reads as TGTGCCAGTAGTCTACAGGGTGACACTGAAGCTTTCTTT. This sequence joins TRBV19 and TRBJ1-1, with D possibly TRBD1 on 6 matching bases. Trimming shortened V by 5 bases and J by 3 bases, and 10 bases separated the two germline ends. Germline assignment: CDR1 LNHDA and CDR2 SQIVND (reference sequence). The length of the CDR3 is 13 residues.

J is TRBJ1-6 and V is TRBV7-2; D gene ambiguous. Germline V CDR1 and CDR2: SGHTA, FQGNSA. V dropped 1 base and J dropped 11 bases, with 12 bases sitting between them. The CDR3 extends over 14 amino acids. The CDR3 is CASSLGRSAPPLHF. The CDR3 DNA reads as TGTGCCAGCAGCTTAGGGAGATCCGCCCCACCCCTCCACTTT. The full variable domain, with the rest looked up from reference TRBV7-2 and TRBJ1-6, is GAGVSQSPSNKVTEKGKDVELRCDPISGHTALYWYRQSLGQGLEFLIYFQGNSAPDKSGLPSDRFSAERTGGSVSTLTIQRTQQEDSAVYLCASSLGRSAPPLHFGNGTRLTVT.

V usage is TRBV9 and J usage is TRBJ1-1; 8 bases are a match to TRBD1. Germline V lookup: CDR1 SGDLS, CDR2 YYNGEE. Germline trimming cut 1 base from V and 3 bases from J; bases unmatched to any gene: 5. The CDR3 loop spans 15 amino acids. The CDR3 DNA reads TGTGCCAGCAGCGTACGGACAGGGAAGGACACTGAAGCTTTCTTT. Its translation: CASSVRTGKDTEAFF.

The gene calls are TRBV7-8 and TRBJ2-7; 12 bases agree with TRBD1. Unmatched junction bases numbered 9, after V lost 2 bases and J lost 4 bases. CDR1 and CDR2 (germline): SGHVS, FQNEAQ. The CDR3 spans 17 residues. CDR3 bases: TGTGCCAGCAGCTTATTTATCCCGGGACAGGGGGCTTACGAGCAGTACTTC. This translates into CASSLFIPGQGAYEQYF.

This sequence joins TRBV7-2 and TRBJ2-3, with D unclear. CDR3 length: 14 residues. Germline-derived CDR1 and CDR2 are SGHTA and FQGNSA. V lost 2 bases and J 3 bases, leaving 9 bases between the germline ends. CDR3 sequence reads: CASSLIKATDTQYF. As DNA, the CDR3 is TGTGCCAGCAGCTTAATCAAAGCGACAGATACGCAGTATTTT.

There are a few counts of this clone. As DNA, the CDR3 is TGTGCCAGCAGCCCCGGACAGGGCGTCCCTTACGAGCAGTACTTC. This translates into CASSPGQGVPYEQYF. The chain has TRBV7-9 and TRBJ2-7; 8 bases line up with TRBD1. Germline V gene lookup returns CDR1 SEHNR and CDR2 FQNEAQ (reference sequence). Germline trimming cut 5 bases from V and 4 bases from J; bases unmatched to any gene: 10. The length of the CDR3 is 15 residues.

This clone was detected only a few times. The V gene is TRBV7-2, the J gene TRBJ1-2, with TRBD1 matching 8 bases. Germline-derived CDR1 and CDR2 are SGHTA and FQGNSA. V shed 3 bases, J shed 8 bases, and the junction held 5 bases outside the gene matches. The CDR3 is made up of 13 amino acids. CDR3 in amino acids: CASSFNRGKGYTF. DNA for the CDR3: TGTGCCAGCAGCTTCAACAGGGGGAAAGGCTACACCTTC.

This chain joins TRBV2 and TRBJ2-1; 7 bases agree with TRBD2. Germline CDR1 SNHLY, CDR2 FYNNEI. This CDR3 is built from 16 residues. V dropped 5 bases and J dropped 9; count of bases not matched to a gene: 16. CDR3 amino acids: CASSSRPAGSGSEQFF. In DNA, the CDR3 is TGTGCCAGCAGTTCCCGTCCAGCGGGGTCTGGCAGTGAGCAGTTCTTC. The full variable domain, rest sourced from reference TRBV2 and TRBJ2-1, is EPEVTQTPSHQVTQMGQEVILRCVPISNHLYFYWYRQILGQKVEFLVSFYNNEISEKSEIFDDQFSVERPDGSNFTLKIRSTKLEDSAMYFCASSSRPAGSGSEQFFGPGTRLTVL.

This clone was seen more than once but under ten times. V usage is TRBV7-9 and J usage is TRBJ1-3, with D possibly TRBD1 on 6 matching bases. This CDR3 comprises 14 residues. Trimming removed 3 bases from V and 4 bases from J, with 10 bases in between. Germline V gene data show CDR1 as SEHNR and CDR2 as FQNEAQ (reference sequence). The CDR3 sequence is CASSFWTAGNTIYF. Here the CDR3 DNA reads TGTGCCAGCAGCTTTTGGACAGCAGGAAACACCATATATTTT. Full variable domain (remainder filled in from reference TRBV7-9 and TRBJ1-3): DTGVSQNPRHKITKRGQNVTFRCDPISEHNRLYWYRQTLGQGPEFLTYFQNEAQLEKSRLLSDRFSAERPKGSFSTLEIQRTEQGDSAMYLCASSFWTAGNTIYFGEGSWLTVV.

The gene calls are TRBV5-5 and TRBJ1-2; D is uncertain. Germline values: CDR1 SGHKS, CDR2 YYEKEE (reference sequence). The CDR3 has 15 amino acids. Deletions cut 4 bases from V and 3 bases from J, with 16 bases between. The CDR3 sequence: CASSQASTIDYGYTF. The CDR3 nucleotides are TGTGCCAGCAGCCAAGCTTCGACTATTGACTATGGCTACACCTTC.

This clone turned up a few times. V and J are TRBV30 and TRBJ2-1; TRBD1 agrees at 9 bases. The CDR3 extends over 15 amino acids. Trimming cost V 4 bases and J 8 bases; bases outside gene matches: 12. Looked up from germline, CDR1 is GTSNPN and CDR2 is SVGIG (reference sequence). As DNA, the CDR3 is TGTGCCTGGACGCTCCTGGGACAGGGCGGGGATGAGCAGTTCTTC. Its protein is CAWTLLGQGGDEQFF.

In DNA form, the CDR3 reads TGTGCCAGTAGTGTACAGACAAGCAATCAGCCCCAGCATTTT. Protein product: CASSVQTSNQPQHF. J is TRBJ1-5 and V is TRBV19; D is uncertain. V gave up 5 bases and J gave up 1 base, with 9 bases separating them. From germline, CDR1 is LNHDA and CDR2 SQIVND (reference sequence). The CDR3 length is 14 residues.

This clone turned up a few times. The chain couples TRBV7-9 to TRBJ1-2; D may be TRBD1 (5 bases). The germline CDR1 and CDR2 sequences are SEHNR and FQNEAQ (reference sequence). The CDR3 is 14 amino acids. V lost 0 bases and J lost 6, with 11 bases in between. CDR3 sequence (DNA): TGTGCCAGCAGCTTAGCGTGGGGGGAAGATGGCTACACCTTC. It translates to CASSLAWGEDGYTF.

This clone was seen only a few times. The chain recombines TRBV7-6 with TRBJ2-3; TRBD2 matches 9 bases. This CDR3 is 15 amino acids long. Germline V gene data show CDR1 as SGHVS and CDR2 as FNYEAQ. V was clipped by 1 base and J by 1 base; unmatched bases: 0. CDR3 sequence reads: CASSLERGGTDTQYF. The CDR3 DNA reads as TGTGCCAGCAGCTTAGAGCGGGGGGGCACAGATACGCAGTATTTT.

This clone has just a few counts. This sequence joins TRBV5-1 and TRBJ2-7; 7 positions match TRBD2. The CDR3 contains 15 residues. Germline V gene data show CDR1 as SGHRS and CDR2 as YFSETQ. V lost 0 bases, J lost 2 bases, and 5 bases stayed unmatched. The CDR3 region is CASSLEAGTTYEQYF. The CDR3, as DNA: TGCGCCAGCAGCTTGGAAGCGGGGACTACCTACGAGCAGTACTTC.